This TCR beta chain is from a study of neoadjuvant nivolumab and ipilimumab in lung cancer. General observations from the study: Compared with tumor-adjacent uninvolved lung, resected tumors showed greater richness and clonality.

This clone was counted only a few times. Antigen: not known. Using immunoSEQ multiplex PCR, the repertoire was profiled, and TCRdb retains in-frame clones only, with some absent. The sample records around 4,600 clones, more than 80% being singletons. The sequence was obtained from an adult with non-small cell lung cancer. Some clones in this sample may be carry-over from other donors' samples. This specimen consisted of normal lung tissue adjacent to the tumor, obtained after neoadjuvant nivolumab, alone or with ipilimumab, at or shortly before surgery.

The CDR3 DNA reads TGTGCCAGCAGTTACCAGGCAGGGGGCCATGGCTACACCTTC. This gives the protein CASSYQAGGHGYTF. This chain connects TRBV6-5 to TRBJ1-2; 8 bases fit TRBD1. The germline gives CDR1 MNHEY, CDR2 SVGAGI. This CDR3 has 14 residues. V gave up 2 bases and J gave up 6 bases; unmatched junction bases: 5.